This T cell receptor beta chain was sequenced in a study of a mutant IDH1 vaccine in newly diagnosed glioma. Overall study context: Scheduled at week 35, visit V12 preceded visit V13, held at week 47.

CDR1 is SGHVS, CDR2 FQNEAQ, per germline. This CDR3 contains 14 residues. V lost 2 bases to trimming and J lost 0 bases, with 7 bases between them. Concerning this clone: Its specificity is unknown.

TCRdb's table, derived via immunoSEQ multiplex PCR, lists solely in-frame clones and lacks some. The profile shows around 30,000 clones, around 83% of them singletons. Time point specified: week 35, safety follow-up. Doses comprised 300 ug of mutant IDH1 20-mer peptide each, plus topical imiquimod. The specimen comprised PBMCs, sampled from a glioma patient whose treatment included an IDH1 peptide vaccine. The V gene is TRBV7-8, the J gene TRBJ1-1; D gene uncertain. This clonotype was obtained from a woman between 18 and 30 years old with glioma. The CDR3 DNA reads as TGTGCCAGCAGCTTATATCCATTGAACACTGAAGCTTTCTTT. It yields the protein CASSLYPLNTEAFF. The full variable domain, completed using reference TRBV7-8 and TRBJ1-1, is GAGVSQSPRYKVAKRGQDVALRCDPISGHVSLFWYQQALGQGPEFLTYFQNEAQLDKSGLPSDRFFAERPEGSVSTLKIQRTQQEDSAVYLCASSLYPLNTEAFFGQGTRLTVV.